The 8 T cell receptor beta chains below were found in one sample sequenced in a study of blood T cells in healthy people across ages. A second roughly 6 to 12 cycle PCR used barcoded and J-beta primers. TCRdb used MiXCR to reprocess the 5' RACE reads, holding one entry per CDR3 protein. The data hold fewer than 800,000 distinct CDR3 sequences, with around 25% observed a single time. This same sample was also taken into another study, of T cells of mothers and their children.

The sequencing sample was made of blood. The receptors shown here come from a boy younger than 18 in good health.

This clonotype was found a few times. J is TRBJ2-5 and V is TRBV7-2; 9 bases are shared with TRBD2. Germline trimming cut 1 base from V and 7 bases from J; bases unmatched to any gene: 10. Germline lookup yields CDR1 SGHTA and CDR2 FQGNSA. The CDR3 extends over 16 amino acids. The DNA for the CDR3 is TGTGCCAGCAGCTTAGTACTAGCGGGTCCCAAGGGGACCCAGTACTTC. Translation gives CASSLVLAGPKGTQYF.

J is TRBJ1-1 and V is TRBV7-9, with D perhaps matching TRBD1 (6 bases). The CDR3 extends over 14 amino acids. V gave up 6 bases and J gave up 4 bases, with 15 bases separating them. CDR1 is SEHNR and CDR2 is FQNEAQ in the germline V gene (reference sequence). The CDR3 reads CASSLEGGPTEAFF. The CDR3 nucleotides are TGTGCCAGCAGTCTAGAGGGGGGACCCACTGAAGCTTTCTTT.

The sample holds a few counts of this clonotype. The rearrangement links TRBV11-2 to TRBJ2-3; D remains unclear. CDR1 is SGHAT and CDR2 is FQNNGV in the germline V gene. The CDR3 is made up of 12 amino acids. Trimming pared 5 bases from V and 2 bases from J, leaving 5 bases between. The CDR3 nucleotides are TGTGCCAGCAGCCAACTCACAGATACGCAGTATTTT. Encoded protein: CASSQLTDTQYF.

CDR3 in DNA: TGTGCCAGGAGACTAGCGGGGGGCCTCTCGAACACCGGGGAGCTGTTTTTT. Amino acids: CARRLAGGLSNTGELFF. The chain couples TRBV19 to TRBJ2-2, with 13 bases that match TRBD2. The CDR3 sequence is 17 residues long. Germline values: CDR1 LNHDA, CDR2 SQIVND (reference sequence). V lost 9 bases and J lost 0; bases outside the gene matches: 7.

The chain couples TRBV9 to TRBJ2-5; no firm D call. The CDR3 is 13 residues long. V was pared by 4 bases and J by 3 bases, with 10 bases between. Germline V lookup: CDR1 SGDLS, CDR2 YYNGEE. The CDR3 is CASSWQAEETQYF. CDR3 DNA: TGTGCCAGCAGCTGGCAGGCGGAAGAGACCCAGTACTTC.

The chain employs TRBV10-2 and TRBJ1-2; no definite D call. This CDR3 has 13 amino acids. Germline lookup yields CDR1 WSHSY and CDR2 SAAADI. V lost 3 bases and J 5 bases, leaving 10 bases between the germline ends. The CDR3 reads CASSDQSRYGYTF. In DNA form, the CDR3 reads TGCGCCAGCAGTGACCAGAGCAGATATGGCTACACCTTC.

The J gene is TRBJ2-7, the V gene TRBV6-6; possibly TRBD1 for D (6 bases). Trimming pared 2 bases from V and 0 bases from J, leaving 8 bases between. The CDR3 consists of 14 residues. Germline CDR1 and CDR2: MNHNY and SVGAGI (reference sequence). The CDR3 is CASSYIGGSYEQYF. The CDR3 DNA sequence: TGTGCCAGCAGTTACATAGGGGGCTCCTACGAGCAGTACTTC.

This clonotype was detected a few times. The V and J genes are TRBV18 and TRBJ2-4, with D possibly being TRBD2 (5 bases). CDR1 KGHSH and CDR2 LQKENI come from the germline V gene. V lost 0 bases, J lost 0 bases, and 15 bases lay in between. The CDR3 spans 18 residues. CDR3 residues: CASSPPGETTLAKNIQYF. CDR3 in DNA: TGTGCCAGCTCACCACCGGGAGAAACCACCCTAGCCAAAAACATTCAGTACTTC.